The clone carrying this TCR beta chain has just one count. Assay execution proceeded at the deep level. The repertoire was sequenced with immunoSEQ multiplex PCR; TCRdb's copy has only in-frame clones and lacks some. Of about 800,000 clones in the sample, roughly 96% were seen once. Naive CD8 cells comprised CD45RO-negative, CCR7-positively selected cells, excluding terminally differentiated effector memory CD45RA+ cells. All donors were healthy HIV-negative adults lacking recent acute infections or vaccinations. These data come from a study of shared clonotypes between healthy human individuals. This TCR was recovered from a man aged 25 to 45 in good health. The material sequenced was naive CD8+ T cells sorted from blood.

Written as DNA, the CDR3 is TGTGCCAGCAGAGGTAGCGGGCAGTACTTC. Translating gives CASRGSGQYF. V gene TRBV2 combines with J gene TRBJ2-7; a weak D match, TRBD2 (6 bases). Trimming stripped 6 bases from V and 9 bases from J, with 9 bases between. The CDR3 runs to 10 residues. The germline CDR1 and CDR2 sequences are SNHLY and FYNNEI.